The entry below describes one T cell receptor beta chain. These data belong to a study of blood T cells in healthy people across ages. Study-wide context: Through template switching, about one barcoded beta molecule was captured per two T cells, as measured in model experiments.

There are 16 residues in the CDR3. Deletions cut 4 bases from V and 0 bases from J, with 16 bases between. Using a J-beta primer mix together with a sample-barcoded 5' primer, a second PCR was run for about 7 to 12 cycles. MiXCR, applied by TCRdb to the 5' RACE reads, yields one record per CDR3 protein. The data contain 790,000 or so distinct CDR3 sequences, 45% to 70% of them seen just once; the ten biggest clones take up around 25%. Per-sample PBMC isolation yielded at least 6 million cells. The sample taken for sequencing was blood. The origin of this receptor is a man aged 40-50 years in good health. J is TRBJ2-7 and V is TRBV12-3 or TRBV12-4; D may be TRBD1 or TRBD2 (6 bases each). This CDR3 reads CASSSTGGRSSYEQYF. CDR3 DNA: TGTGCCAGCAGTTCGACTGGGGGGCGAAGCTCCTACGAGCAGTACTTC.